This entry lists 31 T cell receptor beta chains sequenced from one sample in a study of PD-1 blockade in mismatch repair-deficient tumors. The assay was immunoSEQ multiplex PCR, and TCRdb's table has in-frame clones only and misses some. Of more than 8,500 clones in the sample, approximately 89% were seen once. This specimen consisted of PBMCs, obtained about 48 weeks after starting pembrolizumab. These receptor sequences come from an adult with mismatch repair-deficient cancer.

This clone was seen only once. The chain has TRBV18 and TRBJ1-1, with TRBD1 identical over 9 bases. CDR1 and CDR2 (germline): KGHSH, LQKENI. With V trimmed by 3 bases and J by 0 bases, 2 bases remained unmatched. The length of the CDR3 is 15 residues. CDR3 loop: CASSPGTGLNTEAFF. The CDR3 coding sequence is TGTGCCAGCTCACCGGGGACAGGGCTGAACACTGAAGCTTTCTTT.

The rearrangement links TRBV19 to TRBJ2-7, with 9 positions matching TRBD2. CDR1 is LNHDA and CDR2 is SQIVND in the germline V gene (reference sequence). V lost 4 bases, J lost 2 bases, and 6 bases stayed unmatched. This CDR3 has 15 amino acids. CDR3 region: CASSTTSGTPYEQYF. In DNA, the CDR3 is TGTGCCAGTAGTACGACTAGCGGCACTCCCTACGAGCAGTACTTC.

The chain combines TRBV7-2 with TRBJ2-1; TRBD1 is a possible D gene (5 bases). CDR1 SGHTA and CDR2 FQGNSA come from the germline V gene. Trimming shortened V by 5 bases and J by 4 bases, and 15 bases separated the two germline ends. This CDR3 comprises 15 residues. CDR3 residues: CASSHQTVGYNEQFF. CDR3 DNA: TGTGCCAGCAGCCACCAGACAGTCGGTTACAATGAGCAGTTCTTC.

V gene TRBV6-5 combines with J gene TRBJ1-2; TRBD1 agrees at 8 bases. This CDR3 region has 13 residues. The V segment lost 6 bases and the J segment 6 bases; nucleotides outside the gene matches: 6. The germline CDR1 and CDR2 sequences are MNHEY and SVGAGI. The CDR3 DNA follows: TGTGCCAGCAGGGAATTGACAGGGGATGGCTACACCTTC. Its translation is CASRELTGDGYTF.

This rearrangement joins TRBV6-6 to TRBJ1-1, with TRBD1 matching 8 bases. The V segment lost 0 bases and the J segment 0 bases; nucleotides outside the gene matches: 3. The CDR3 covers 16 residues. The germline gives CDR1 MNHNY, CDR2 SVGAGI (reference sequence). The CDR3: CASSYSGTGMNTEAFF. The CDR3, as DNA: TGTGCCAGCAGTTACTCCGGGACAGGAATGAACACTGAAGCTTTCTTT.

The chain joins TRBV5-5 to TRBJ1-2; TRBD1 aligns across 7 bases. Trimming took 2 bases from V and 6 from J; bases not matched to a gene: 7. This CDR3 comprises 14 residues. Per germline, CDR1 SGHKS and CDR2 YYEKEE (reference sequence). The CDR3 DNA sequence: TGTGCCAGCAGCTTAAACAGGGGATACAATGGCTACACCTTC. Its translation: CASSLNRGYNGYTF.

V and J are TRBV16 and TRBJ1-5, with D perhaps TRBD1 (6 bases). With 4 bases removed from V and 0 bases from J, the gap between germline ends came to 19 bases. The CDR3 extends over 18 amino acids. The germline CDR1 and CDR2 sequences are KGHSY and FQNENV. The CDR3 nucleotides read TGTGCCAGCAGCCCGCGGACAGACCGCACAAATAGCAATCAGCCCCAGCATTTT. Residues: CASSPRTDRTNSNQPQHF.

The V and J genes are TRBV27 and TRBJ1-5; D ambiguous. CDR1 is MNHEY and CDR2 is SMNVEV in the germline V gene (reference sequence). The V gene lost 3 bases and the J gene lost 4 bases, with 4 bases spanning the gap. The CDR3 spans 12 residues. CDR3 sequence (DNA): TGTGCCAGCAGTTTCTTGAATCAGCCCCAGCATTTT. It yields the protein CASSFLNQPQHF.

This clone has a single count. The CDR3 region is CASSLRDSLGYTF. The CDR3 DNA reads as TGTGCCAGCAGCCTCCGGGACAGTCTTGGCTACACCTTC. V is TRBV11-2 and J is TRBJ1-2; 7 nucleotides align to TRBD1. The CDR3 spans 13 residues. The ends lost 5 bases at V and 7 bases at J; junction bases unmatched: 7. Germline V gene lookup returns CDR1 SGHAT and CDR2 FQNNGV. Drawing the rest from reference TRBV11-2 and TRBJ1-2, the complete variable domain is EAGVAQSPRYKIIEKRQSVAFWCNPISGHATLYWYQQILGQGPKLLIQFQNNGVVDDSQLPKDRFSAERLKGVDSTLKIQPAKLEDSAVYLCASSLRDSLGYTFGSGTRLTVV.

The sample holds a few counts of this clone. The genes are TRBV5-1 and TRBJ2-7; the match to TRBD2 covers 7 bases. Germline CDR1 and CDR2: SGHRS and YFSETQ. With 0 bases clipped from V and 2 bases from J, the junction kept 5 bases outside the gene matches. CDR3 length: 15 residues. As DNA, the CDR3 is TGCGCCAGCAGCTTGGTAGCGGGTACCACCTACGAGCAGTACTTC. Translation: CASSLVAGTTYEQYF. The whole variable domain, remainder taken from reference TRBV5-1 and TRBJ2-7, is KAGVTQTPRYLIKTRGQQVTLSCSPISGHRSVSWYQQTPGQGLQFLFEYFSETQRNKGNFPGRFSGRQFSNSRSEMNVSTLELGDSALYLCASSLVAGTTYEQYFGPGTRLTVT.

The rearrangement links TRBV7-2 to TRBJ1-1, with D maybe TRBD1 (5 bases). The CDR3 has 14 residues. V was shortened by 1 base and J by 5 bases, with 11 bases between the two germline ends. Germline V gives CDR1 SGHTA, CDR2 FQGNSA. CDR3 residues: CASSLVPGNTEAFF. CDR3 nucleotide sequence: TGTGCCAGCAGCTTAGTACCAGGGAATACTGAAGCTTTCTTT.

The V call is TRBV7-8, the J call TRBJ2-7, with 10 bases fitting TRBD2. The CDR3 extends over 14 amino acids. Germline CDR1 reads SGHVS; CDR2 reads FQNEAQ. With 3 bases clipped from V and 2 bases from J, the junction kept 1 base outside the gene matches. The DNA for the CDR3 is TGTGCCAGCAGCTTCGGGACTAGCGCCTACGAGCAGTACTTC. Protein sequence: CASSFGTSAYEQYF.

The V and J genes are TRBV18 and TRBJ2-7; 7 bases agree with TRBD2. Germline CDR1 KGHSH, CDR2 LQKENI. The CDR3 totals 14 residues. J was trimmed by 4 bases and V by 1 base; bases with no gene match: 4. In DNA form, the CDR3 reads TGTGCCAGCTCACCACGGGAGGGTGGGTACGAGCAGTACTTC. It is translated as CASSPREGGYEQYF.

The chain has TRBV28 and TRBJ2-2; 9 bases align to TRBD1. There are 14 residues in the CDR3. The J segment lost 4 bases and the V segment lost 7 bases, leaving 4 bases of the junction unmatched. Per germline, CDR1 MDHEN and CDR2 SYDVKM. The CDR3 loop is CASTGTGSTGELFF. The CDR3 region has the DNA TGTGCCAGCACGGGGACAGGGTCCACCGGGGAGCTGTTTTTT.

V and J are TRBV11-2 and TRBJ2-5; maybe TRBD1 (5 bases). This CDR3 region has 13 residues. V lost 5 bases, J lost 7 bases, and 14 bases lay in between. CDR1 and CDR2 from the germline V gene are SGHAT and FQNNGV. CDR3: CASSGAISGTQYF. The CDR3 nucleotides are TGTGCCAGCAGCGGGGCCATATCCGGGACCCAGTACTTC.

Only one count was recorded for this clone. The genes are TRBV19 and TRBJ2-5; TRBD2 aligns across 7 bases. This CDR3 is 17 amino acids long. Germline V CDR1 and CDR2: LNHDA, SQIVND (reference sequence). Trimming at V came to 0 bases and at J to 7 bases, leaving 14 bases not matched to a gene. The CDR3 sequence: CASSIDPHGRGSGTQYF. The CDR3 nucleotides are TGTGCCAGTAGTATAGATCCCCATGGGCGCGGGAGTGGGACCCAGTACTTC.

This rearrangement joins TRBV5-1 to TRBJ1-2; 9 bases are a match to TRBD1. CDR3 size: 14 residues. Per germline, CDR1 SGHRS and CDR2 YFSETQ. V shed 4 bases and J 3 bases; nucleotides not matched to a gene: 4. The CDR3 region is CASSVGQGHYGYTF. The CDR3 DNA is TGCGCCAGCAGCGTCGGACAGGGGCACTATGGCTACACCTTC.

The gene calls are TRBV28 and TRBJ1-1; 8 positions match TRBD1. CDR1 is MDHEN, CDR2 SYDVKM, per germline. J was trimmed by 11 bases and V by 2 bases; bases with no gene match: 10. The CDR3 loop spans 14 amino acids. CDR3 DNA sequence: TGTGCCAGCAGTTTAAATCCCGGACAGGGCGAGGCTTTCTTT. Translation: CASSLNPGQGEAFF.

The chain combines TRBV5-4 with TRBJ2-7; possible D gene TRBD2, 5 bases. Per the germline V gene, CDR1 is SGHNT and CDR2 is YYREEE (reference sequence). V lost 3 bases, J lost 0 bases, and 7 bases lay in between. The CDR3 has 13 amino acids. CDR3 sequence reads: CASSWESSYEQYF. CDR3 nucleotide sequence: TGTGCCAGCAGCTGGGAGAGCTCCTACGAGCAGTACTTC.

J is TRBJ2-1 and V is TRBV5-1, with 9 bases matching TRBD2. CDR3 length equals 16 residues. The junction had 7 bases not matched to a gene; V was cut back by 2 bases and J by 4 bases. Germline V lookup: CDR1 SGHRS, CDR2 YFSETQ. The chain's CDR3 is CASSFLPLAGYNEQFF. CDR3 bases: TGCGCCAGCAGCTTTTTACCTCTAGCGGGATACAATGAGCAGTTCTTC.

V gene TRBV2 combines with J gene TRBJ2-7, with TRBD2 matching 8 bases. CDR3 size: 15 residues. The V gene's germline CDR1 is SNHLY and CDR2 FYNNEI. V gave up 4 bases and J gave up 2 bases; unmatched junction bases: 7. CDR3 sequence: CASSAKMGLAYEQYF. For the CDR3, the DNA is TGTGCCAGCAGTGCCAAAATGGGACTAGCCTACGAGCAGTACTTC.

The V gene is TRBV5-1, the J gene TRBJ1-1; no firm D call. The CDR3 extends over 13 amino acids. Germline assignment: CDR1 SGHRS and CDR2 YFSETQ. V was trimmed by 3 bases and J by 4 bases, leaving 10 bases between them. CDR3 residues: CASSSPSGTEAFF. CDR3 bases: TGCGCCAGCAGCTCCCCATCAGGCACTGAAGCTTTCTTT.

The chain combines TRBV28 with TRBJ2-4, with 9 bases fitting TRBD1. This CDR3 has 18 amino acids. Losses at the gene ends were 0 bases for V and 3 bases for J; bases not matched to a gene: 9. Germline V CDR1 and CDR2: MDHEN, SYDVKM. CDR3 bases: TGTGCCAGCAGTTTATGGCAGACAGGGGGTAAGAACAAAAACATTCAGTACTTC. It encodes CASSLWQTGGKNKNIQYF. Full variable domain (remainder filled in from reference TRBV28 and TRBJ2-4): DVKVTQSSRYLVKRTGEKVFLECVQDMDHENMFWYRQDPGLGLRLIYFSYDVKMKEKGDIPEGYSVSREKKERFSLILESASTNQTSMYLCASSLWQTGGKNKNIQYFGAGTRLSVL.

The chain employs TRBV28 and TRBJ1-5; 7 nucleotides line up with TRBD1. From germline, CDR1 is MDHEN and CDR2 SYDVKM. J was trimmed by 6 bases and V by 6 bases; bases with no gene match: 8. CDR3 length: 14 amino acids. CDR3 bases: TGTGCCAGCAGCGACCGACAGGGCTTTCAGCCCCAGCATTTT. Amino acid sequence: CASSDRQGFQPQHF.

The DNA of the CDR3 is TGTGCCTGGAGAAACGGGGAGGACTATGGCTACACCTTC. Protein product: CAWRNGEDYGYTF. The gene calls are TRBV30 and TRBJ1-2; D unresolved. V lost 3 bases, J lost 3 bases, and 11 bases lay in between. CDR1 is GTSNPN, CDR2 SVGIG, per germline (reference sequence). CDR3 length equals 13 residues.

Details on this clone: Within the sample, other DNA sequences also encode this same CDR3. The V gene is TRBV30, the J gene TRBJ1-1; 9 positions match TRBD1. V dropped 3 bases and J dropped 5; count of bases not matched to a gene: 4. CDR1 GTSNPN and CDR2 SVGIG come from the germline V gene (reference sequence). The length of the CDR3 is 13 residues. CDR3 sequence (DNA): TGTGCCTGGAGGGACAGGGGAAGGACTGAAGCTTTCTTT. Its translation: CAWRDRGRTEAFF.

The chain is built from TRBV13 and TRBJ1-5; possibly TRBD1 for D (6 bases). Trimming pared 0 bases from V and 7 bases from J, leaving 7 bases between. The CDR3 runs to 13 residues. The V gene's germline CDR1 is PRHDT and CDR2 FYEKMQ (reference sequence). The CDR3 loop is CASSLGGAQPQHF. Here the CDR3 DNA reads TGTGCCAGCAGCTTAGGGGGGGCACAGCCCCAGCATTTT.

The rearrangement joins TRBV5-1 to TRBJ2-1; 9 nucleotides agree with TRBD2. J lost 4 bases, V lost 6 bases, and 8 bases had no gene match. The CDR3 runs to 15 residues. The germline gives CDR1 SGHRS, CDR2 YFSETQ. This CDR3 reads CASTTTSGPYNEQFF. CDR3 DNA sequence: TGCGCCAGCACTACAACTAGCGGGCCTTACAATGAGCAGTTCTTC.

The chain recombines TRBV29-1 with TRBJ1-2; 8 bases line up with TRBD1. V trimming: 5 bases; J trimming: 4 bases; junction bases outside the gene matches: 6. CDR3 size: 13 residues. From germline, CDR1 is SQVTM and CDR2 ANQGSEA. The CDR3 here is CSVTQGAGYGYTF. As DNA, the CDR3 is TGCAGCGTTACTCAGGGGGCGGGCTATGGCTACACCTTC.

J is TRBJ2-1 and V is TRBV9, with 8 nucleotides matching TRBD1. The CDR3 sequence is 18 residues long. With 0 bases clipped from V and 6 bases from J, the junction kept 14 bases outside the gene matches. In germline, CDR1 is SGDLS, CDR2 YYNGEE. For the CDR3, the DNA is TGTGCCAGCAGCGTAGCCGTCCCTTCAGGGGGCGCCCGCAATGAGCAGTTCTTC. It codes for CASSVAVPSGGARNEQFF.

This clone has only a few counts. V is TRBV6-6 and J is TRBJ1-1, with 8 bases identical to TRBD1. The ends lost 3 bases at V and 10 bases at J; junction bases unmatched: 7. Germline V gives CDR1 MNHNY, CDR2 SVGAGI (reference sequence). The CDR3 length is 13 residues. CDR3: CASSYDRGMVAFF. DNA of the CDR3: TGTGCCAGCAGTTATGACAGGGGAATGGTAGCTTTCTTT.